This T cell receptor (beta chain) originates from a study of human T cells and chemical hapten exposure. Per the original data handling: Sample-level TCR yields exhibited a median of about 91,000, with a range of about 20,000 to 750,000. One entry per CDR3 protein, called by TCRdb with MiXCR from the RACE reads. For this entry, the V and J calls and clone size follow TCRdb and not the study's own pipeline. The sample records roughly 34,000 distinct CDR3 sequences, around 6.4% being singletons. This sample's time point: patch test 1, 2 weeks after DPC sensitization. The treatment denotes: therapeutic diphenylcyclopropenone sensitization with weekly scalp DPC. Blood, whole and unfractionated, served as the source for total RNA extraction. Blood draws came before every patch-test application. Germline loops: CDR1 SGHRS, CDR2 YFSETQ. The CDR3 has 12 residues. The V gene lost 1 base and the J gene lost 3 bases, with 4 bases spanning the gap.

At least ten counts were recorded for this clonotype. The source was whole blood, collected in connection with sensitization to the hapten diphenylcyclopropenone (DPC). This clonotype was sampled from a woman aged 25-40 years with alopecia areata. Some clones in this sample may be carry-over from other donors' samples. This rearrangement joins TRBV5-1 to TRBJ2-5; no definite D call. The CDR3 DNA reads as TGCGCCAGCAGCTTGTCGGAAGAGACCCAGTACTTC. This gives the protein CASSLSEETQYF.